This record looks at one TCR beta chain sequence and its context. The PCR ran on 60 Vbeta and 13 Jbeta primers. Sequencing was performed with immunoSEQ multiplex PCR; in TCRdb, only in-frame clones are kept and a portion is missing. The sample carries approximately 200,000 clones, just under 75% recorded once. This sample is part of a study of cytomegalovirus exposure and HLA in healthy donors. The CDR3 is 11 amino acids. Material for sequencing was PBMCs. The V and J genes are TRBV21-1 and TRBJ2-7; TRBD2 is the table's D call and was not checked against the DNA. TRBV21-1 is a pseudogene locus. The clonotype was recovered from a man younger than 40 in good health and CMV-seropositive. The CDR3 DNA follows: TGTGCCAGTTGGAGAGCCTACGAGCAGTACTTC. This gives the protein CASWRAYEQYF.